The rows below give T cell receptor beta chains drawn from one sample of a study of post-analysis software for immune sequencing data. Via MiXCR, TCRdb re-called the PCR reads, giving one row per CDR3 protein. The sample includes under 650,000 distinct CDR3 sequences, 44% of them seen just once. Sequenced sample: blood. The receptors here all came from a girl between 5 and 17 years old with multiple sclerosis. The CDR3 runs from the conserved cysteine through the conserved F or W. D genes are given only for firm matches. Expanded clones are given a class, and other clones once, few, many or no size at all.

clone size | J gene | D gene | V gene | CDR3 protein | CDR3 DNA
few | TRBJ2-3 | - | TRBV3-1 | CASSQDFADGGDTQYF | TGTGCCAGCAGCCAAGACTTTGCGGACGGAGGGGATACGCAGTATTTT
- | TRBJ2-3 | - | TRBV20-1 | CRAHGGPTDTQYF | TGCAGGGCGCATGGTGGCCCCACAGATACGCAGTATTTT
once | TRBJ2-1 | - | TRBV20-1 | CSARERGNEQFF | TGCAGTGCTAGAGAGAGGGGCAATGAGCAGTTCTTC
- | TRBJ2-6 | TRBD1 | TRBV7-9 | CASSLLTGASGANVLTF | TGTGCCAGCAGCCTTCTAACAGGGGCCTCTGGGGCCAACGTCCTGACTTTC
few | TRBJ2-7 | TRBD2 | TRBV3-1 | CASSPGTNAEQYF | TGTGCCAGCAGCCCCGGGACTAACGCCGAGCAGTACTTC
- | TRBJ2-1 | - | TRBV19 | CASSIDPGNNEQFF | TGTGCCAGTAGTATAGATCCCGGAAACAATGAGCAGTTCTTC
- | TRBJ2-7 | TRBD1 | TRBV20-1 | CSARPRDRAYEQYF | TGCAGTGCTAGACCACGGGACAGGGCCTACGAGCAGTACTTC
few | TRBJ2-1 | - | TRBV12-3/TRBV12-4 | CASSPIGGNNEQFF | TGTGCCAGCAGTCCAATAGGGGGGAACAATGAGCAGTTCTTC
- | TRBJ2-7 | - | TRBV6-2/TRBV6-3 | CASSFVTDYEQYF | TGTGCCAGCAGTTTCGTGACAGACTACGAGCAGTACTTC
- | TRBJ2-7 | - | TRBV28 | CASSPVSEYEQYF | TGTGCCAGCAGTCCCGTTTCGGAATACGAGCAGTACTTC
few | TRBJ2-1 | - | TRBV12-3/TRBV12-4 | CASSSQLLTNEQFF | TGTGCCAGCAGTTCCCAGCTCCTTACCAATGAGCAGTTCTTC
- | TRBJ2-7 | - | TRBV15 | CATSRDPRTDYEQYF | TGTGCCACCAGCAGAGATCCCCGGACAGACTACGAGCAGTACTTC
few | TRBJ1-1 | - | TRBV12-3/TRBV12-4 | CASSLFTEAFF | TGTGCCAGCAGTTTGTTCACTGAAGCTTTCTTT
- | TRBJ2-1 | TRBD2 | TRBV25-1 | CASSLAGSCNEQFF | TGTGCCAGCAGCCTAGCGGGATCCTGCAATGAGCAGTTCTTC
- | TRBJ2-5 | TRBD1 | TRBV10-3 | CAISAGTGGEETQYF | TGTGCCATCAGTGCCGGGACAGGGGGTGAAGAGACCCAGTACTTC
once | TRBJ2-2 | - | TRBV12-3/TRBV12-4 | CASSLGGIKSGELFF | TGTGCCAGCAGTTTAGGAGGGATTAAGAGCGGGGAGCTGTTTTTT
- | TRBJ2-5 | - | TRBV11-2 | CASSLDRKRRGYF | TGTGCCAGCAGCTTAGATCGAAAGCGCCGGGGGTACTTC
few | TRBJ2-7 | - | TRBV12-3/TRBV12-4 | CASSPEDSSYEQYF | TGTGCCAGCTCCCCAGAGGACAGCTCCTACGAGCAGTACTTC
few | TRBJ1-5 | - | TRBV7-6 | CASSRDGRAQHF | TGTGCCAGCAGCCGAGATGGCCGAGCCCAGCATTTT
- | TRBJ2-7 | - | TRBV7-2 | CASSLTGLAEQYF | TGTGCCAGCAGCTTAACAGGGTTAGCCGAGCAGTACTTC
- | TRBJ2-3 | - | TRBV5-5 | CASSLVSGAGTDTQYF | TGTGCCAGCAGCTTGGTCTCGGGAGCAGGGACAGATACGCAGTATTTT
- | TRBJ2-7 | - | TRBV20-1 | CSAAWTDKSYEQYF | TGCAGTGCTGCCTGGACAGATAAGTCCTACGAGCAGTACTTC